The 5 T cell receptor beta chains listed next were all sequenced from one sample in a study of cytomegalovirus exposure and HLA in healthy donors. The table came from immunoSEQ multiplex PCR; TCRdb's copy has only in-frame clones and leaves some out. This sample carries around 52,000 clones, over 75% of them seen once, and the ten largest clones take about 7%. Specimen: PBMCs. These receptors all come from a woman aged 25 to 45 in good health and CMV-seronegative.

CDR3 protein: CASSQVRQGYYEQYF. The CDR3 region has the DNA TGTGCCAGCAGCCAGGTGCGACAGGGGTACTACGAGCAGTACTTC. This chain links TRBV14 with TRBJ2-7, with 8 bases that match TRBD1. This CDR3 spans 15 amino acids. V lost 3 bases and J lost 3; bases outside the gene matches: 7. Germline V gene lookup returns CDR1 SGHDN and CDR2 FVKESK.

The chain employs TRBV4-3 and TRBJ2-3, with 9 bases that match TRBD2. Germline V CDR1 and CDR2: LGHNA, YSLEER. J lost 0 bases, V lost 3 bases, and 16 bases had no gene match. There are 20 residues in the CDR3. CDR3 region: CASSQRGASGGLSSTDTQYF. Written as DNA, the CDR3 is TGCGCCAGCAGCCAGAGGGGGGCCAGCGGGGGGCTTTCTAGCACAGATACGCAGTATTTT.

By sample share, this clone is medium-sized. The CDR3 sequence: CASSQSDRGGETQYF. The DNA for the CDR3 is TGTGCCAGCAGCCAATCGGACAGGGGAGGAGAGACCCAGTACTTC. The chain employs TRBV7-9 and TRBJ2-5; 9 bases agree with TRBD1. The CDR3 loop spans 15 amino acids. V trimming: 5 bases; J trimming: 4 bases; junction bases outside the gene matches: 8. Germline-derived CDR1 and CDR2 are SEHNR and FQNEAQ (reference sequence).

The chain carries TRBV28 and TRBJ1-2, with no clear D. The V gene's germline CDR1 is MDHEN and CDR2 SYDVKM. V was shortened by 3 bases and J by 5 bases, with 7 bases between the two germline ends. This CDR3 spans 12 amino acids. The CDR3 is CASSFAGYGYTF. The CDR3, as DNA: TGTGCCAGCAGTTTTGCGGGATATGGCTACACCTTC.

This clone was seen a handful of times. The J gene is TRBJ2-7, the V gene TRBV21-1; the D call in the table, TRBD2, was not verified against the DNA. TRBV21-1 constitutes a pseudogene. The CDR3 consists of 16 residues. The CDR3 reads CASSTSGLAEPPEQYF. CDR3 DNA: TGTGCCAGCAGCACCAGTGGCCTAGCGGAGCCCCCCGAGCAGTACTTC.